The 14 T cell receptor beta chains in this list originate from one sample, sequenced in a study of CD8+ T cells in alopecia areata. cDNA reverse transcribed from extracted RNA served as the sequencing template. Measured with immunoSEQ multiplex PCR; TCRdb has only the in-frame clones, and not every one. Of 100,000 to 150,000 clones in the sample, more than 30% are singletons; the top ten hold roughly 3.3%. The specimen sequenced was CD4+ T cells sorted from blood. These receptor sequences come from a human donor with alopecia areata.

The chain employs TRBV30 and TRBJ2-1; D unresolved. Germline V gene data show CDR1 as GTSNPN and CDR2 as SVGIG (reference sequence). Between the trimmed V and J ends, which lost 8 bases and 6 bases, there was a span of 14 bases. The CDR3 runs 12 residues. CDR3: CAGEESINEQFF. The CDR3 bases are TGTGCCGGCGAGGAAAGTATCAATGAGCAGTTCTTC.

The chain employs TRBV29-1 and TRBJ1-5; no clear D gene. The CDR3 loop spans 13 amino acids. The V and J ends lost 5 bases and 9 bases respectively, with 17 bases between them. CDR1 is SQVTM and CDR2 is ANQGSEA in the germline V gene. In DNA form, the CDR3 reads TGCAGCGTTTTGTTAGGACCCGCATCGCCCCAGCATTTT. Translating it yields CSVLLGPASPQHF.

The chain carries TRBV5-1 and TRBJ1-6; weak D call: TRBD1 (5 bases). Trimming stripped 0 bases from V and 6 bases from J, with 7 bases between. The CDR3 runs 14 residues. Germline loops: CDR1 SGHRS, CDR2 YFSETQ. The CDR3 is CASSLGQGNSPLHF. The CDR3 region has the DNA TGCGCCAGCAGCTTGGGGCAGGGTAATTCACCCCTCCACTTT.

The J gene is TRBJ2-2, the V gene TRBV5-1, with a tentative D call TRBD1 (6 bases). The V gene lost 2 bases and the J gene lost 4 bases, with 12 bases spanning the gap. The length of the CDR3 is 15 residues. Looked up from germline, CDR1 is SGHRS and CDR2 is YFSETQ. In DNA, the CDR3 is TGCGCCAGCAGCTTATACAGGGAGTCCACCGGGGAGCTGTTTTTT. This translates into CASSLYRESTGELFF.

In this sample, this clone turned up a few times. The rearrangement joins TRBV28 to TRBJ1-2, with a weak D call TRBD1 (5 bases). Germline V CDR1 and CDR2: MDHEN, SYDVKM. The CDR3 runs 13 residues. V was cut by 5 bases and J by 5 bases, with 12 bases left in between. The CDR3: CASSPGTSYGYTF. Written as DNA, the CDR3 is TGTGCCAGCAGTCCAGGGACCTCGTATGGCTACACCTTC.

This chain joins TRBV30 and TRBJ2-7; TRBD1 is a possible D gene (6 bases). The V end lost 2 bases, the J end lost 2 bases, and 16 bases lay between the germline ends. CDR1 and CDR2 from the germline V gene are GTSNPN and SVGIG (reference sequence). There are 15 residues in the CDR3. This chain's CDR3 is CAWSHRARGTYEQYF. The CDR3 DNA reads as TGTGCCTGGAGTCACAGGGCGAGGGGGACCTACGAGCAGTACTTC.

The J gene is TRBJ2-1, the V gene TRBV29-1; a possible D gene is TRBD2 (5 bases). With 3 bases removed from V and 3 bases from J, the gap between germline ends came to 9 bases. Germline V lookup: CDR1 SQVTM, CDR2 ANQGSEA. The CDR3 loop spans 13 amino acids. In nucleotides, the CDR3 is TGCAGCGTTGAGTGGACTCTCTACAATGAGCAGTTCTTC. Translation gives CSVEWTLYNEQFF.

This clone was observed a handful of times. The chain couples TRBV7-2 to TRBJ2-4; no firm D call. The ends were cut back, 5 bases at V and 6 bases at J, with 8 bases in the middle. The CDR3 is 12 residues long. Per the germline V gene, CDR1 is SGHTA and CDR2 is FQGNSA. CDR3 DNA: TGTGCCAGCAGCAAGCTTGGAAACATTCAGTACTTC. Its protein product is CASSKLGNIQYF. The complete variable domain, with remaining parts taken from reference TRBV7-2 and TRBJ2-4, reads GAGVSQSPSNKVTEKGKDVELRCDPISGHTALYWYRQSLGQGLEFLIYFQGNSAPDKSGLPSDRFSAERTGGSVSTLTIQRTQQEDSAVYLCASSKLGNIQYFGAGTRLSVL.

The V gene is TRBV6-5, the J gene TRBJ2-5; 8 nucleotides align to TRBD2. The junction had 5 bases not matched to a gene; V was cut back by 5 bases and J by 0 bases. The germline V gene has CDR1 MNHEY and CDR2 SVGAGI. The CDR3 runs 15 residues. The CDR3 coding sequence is TGTGCCAGCAGTCCCGGACTAGCCGACCAAGAGACCCAGTACTTC. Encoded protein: CASSPGLADQETQYF.

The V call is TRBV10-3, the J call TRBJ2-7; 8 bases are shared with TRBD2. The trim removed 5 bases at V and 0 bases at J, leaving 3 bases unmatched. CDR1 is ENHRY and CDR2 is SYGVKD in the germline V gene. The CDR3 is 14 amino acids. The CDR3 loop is CAISMSGSSYEQYF. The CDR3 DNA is TGTGCCATCAGTATGAGCGGGAGCTCCTACGAGCAGTACTTC.

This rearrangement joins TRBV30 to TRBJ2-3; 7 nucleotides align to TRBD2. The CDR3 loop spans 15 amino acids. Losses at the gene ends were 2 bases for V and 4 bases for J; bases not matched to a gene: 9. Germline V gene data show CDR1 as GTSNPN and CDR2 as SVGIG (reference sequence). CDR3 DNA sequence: TGTGCCTGGAGTCCTCTAGCGGTGGCCGCAGATACGCAGTATTTT. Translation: CAWSPLAVAADTQYF.

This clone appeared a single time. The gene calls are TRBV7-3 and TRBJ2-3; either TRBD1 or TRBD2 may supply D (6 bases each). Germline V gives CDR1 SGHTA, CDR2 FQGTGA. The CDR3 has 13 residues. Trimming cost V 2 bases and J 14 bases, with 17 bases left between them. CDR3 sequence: CASSLFEGEAPYF. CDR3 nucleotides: TGTGCCAGCAGCTTATTTGAGGGGGAGGCCCCGTATTTT.

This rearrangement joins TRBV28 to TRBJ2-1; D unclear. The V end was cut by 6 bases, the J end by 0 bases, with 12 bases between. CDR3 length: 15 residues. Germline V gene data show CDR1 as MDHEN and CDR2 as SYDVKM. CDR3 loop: CASSPWSSSYNEQFF. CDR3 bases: TGTGCCAGCAGCCCCTGGTCAAGCTCCTACAATGAGCAGTTCTTC.

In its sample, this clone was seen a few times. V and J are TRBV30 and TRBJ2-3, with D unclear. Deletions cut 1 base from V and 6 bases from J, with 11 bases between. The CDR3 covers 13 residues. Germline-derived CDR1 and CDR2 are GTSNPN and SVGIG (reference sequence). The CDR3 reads CAWSARESDTQYF. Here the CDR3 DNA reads TGTGCCTGGAGTGCACGAGAATCGGATACGCAGTATTTT.